This T cell receptor (beta chain) originates from a study of sequential checkpoint blockade in melanoma. The protocol was immunoSEQ multiplex PCR, while the TCRdb copy is restricted to in-frame clones and leaves out a portion. The data contain about 20,000 clones, 75% to 85% of them singletons. The CDR3 is made up of 14 amino acids. Germline lookup yields CDR1 LNHDA and CDR2 SQIVND (reference sequence). V shed 2 bases and J shed 4 bases, with 11 bases lying between them. As for treatment: randomized to nivolumab then ipilimumab (arm A) or the reverse (arm B). This TCR was recovered from a human donor with melanoma. This sequence joins TRBV19 and TRBJ1-1; the D gene is possibly TRBD1 (5 bases). Sample: CD8+ T cells sorted from blood (inferred from file names), taken from a patient given nivolumab and ipilimumab in sequence. CDR3 amino acids: CASSIIGGGTEAFF. For the CDR3, the DNA is TGTGCCAGTAGTATAATCGGGGGGGGCACTGAAGCTTTCTTT.